The 18 T cell receptor beta chains presented below share a single source sample, sequenced in a study of cytomegalovirus exposure and HLA in healthy donors. The PCR was carried out with 60 Vbeta primers and 13 Jbeta primers. Profiled with immunoSEQ multiplex PCR; TCRdb holds only in-frame clones, not every one. The data show tens of thousands of clones, about four fifths seen once. Source material: PBMCs. These receptor sequences come from a woman aged 30 to 39 in good health and CMV-seronegative.

This chain connects TRBV4-1 to TRBJ2-6; D gene ambiguous. V gave up 2 bases and J gave up 1 base, with 12 bases separating them. Germline CDR1 reads MGHRA; CDR2 reads YSYEKL. CDR3 size: 17 residues. CDR3 bases: TGCGCCAGCAGCCAAACGTTGGCGGAGTCTGGGGCCAACGTCCTGACTTTC. This translates into CASSQTLAESGANVLTF.

In this sample, this clone turned up once. This chain uses TRBV5-1 with TRBJ2-3; weak D call: TRBD2 (6 bases). The CDR3 sequence is 14 residues long. V lost 0 bases and J lost 5, with 10 bases in between. From germline, CDR1 is SGHRS and CDR2 YFSETQ. CDR3 in amino acids: CASSLDTGVDTQYF. In nucleotides, the CDR3 is TGCGCCAGCAGCTTGGATACGGGGGTAGATACGCAGTATTTT.

J is TRBJ1-2 and V is TRBV9; a weak D match, TRBD1 (5 bases). V lost 0 bases to trimming and J lost 7 bases, with 10 bases between them. The CDR3 has 13 residues. Germline CDR1 is SGDLS and CDR2 is YYNGEE. As DNA, the CDR3 is TGTGCCAGCAGCGTAGGGCAGGGAGGTGGCTACACCTTC. Its protein is CASSVGQGGGYTF.

The chain recombines TRBV19 with TRBJ1-1; D is unresolved. Per the germline V gene, CDR1 is LNHDA and CDR2 is SQIVND (reference sequence). The CDR3 has 13 amino acids. Between the trimmed V and J ends, which lost 11 bases and 0 bases, there was a span of 13 bases. In DNA, the CDR3 is TGTGCCTGTCGGAAGGACTTGAACACTGAAGCTTTCTTT. Its protein product is CACRKDLNTEAFF.

The J gene is TRBJ1-2, the V gene TRBV7-2, with 10 bases aligning to TRBD1. Germline CDR1 SGHTA, CDR2 FQGNSA. This CDR3 has 14 amino acids. The trim removed 5 bases at V and 2 bases at J, leaving 2 bases unmatched. Here the CDR3 reads CASSRDRGNYGYTF. As DNA, the CDR3 is TGTGCCAGCAGCCGGGACAGGGGAAACTATGGCTACACCTTC.

This chain joins TRBV28 and TRBJ1-2, with 8 nucleotides matching TRBD1. Looked up from germline, CDR1 is MDHEN and CDR2 is SYDVKM. V lost 6 bases and J lost 6; bases outside the gene matches: 9. This CDR3 has 14 amino acids. The DNA of the CDR3 is TGTGCCAGCAGCCCGCGAACAGGGGGAAATGGCTACACCTTC. Translating gives CASSPRTGGNGYTF.

The genes are TRBV7-9 and TRBJ2-1, with D perhaps matching TRBD2 (7 bases). V gave up 5 bases and J gave up 8 bases, with 25 bases separating them. The length of the CDR3 is 17 residues. Per the germline V gene, CDR1 is SEHNR and CDR2 is FQNEAQ (reference sequence). The CDR3 protein is CASSLRIGGASIYEQFF. Written as DNA, the CDR3 is TGTGCCAGCAGCCTCCGGATAGGGGGGGCTTCAATTTATGAGCAGTTCTTC.

J is TRBJ2-7 and V is TRBV19; TRBD2 aligns across 12 bases. J was trimmed by 5 bases and V by 8 bases; bases with no gene match: 4. Germline V lookup: CDR1 LNHDA, CDR2 SQIVND (reference sequence). This CDR3 is built from 13 residues. CDR3 sequence reads: CASCLAGGHEQYF. Written as DNA, the CDR3 is TGTGCCAGTTGCCTAGCGGGGGGGCACGAGCAGTACTTC.

The chain links TRBV25-1 to TRBJ2-3, with 10 bases lining up with TRBD1. The germline V gene has CDR1 MGHDK and CDR2 SYGVNS. The CDR3 loop spans 14 amino acids. Trimming at V came to 6 bases and at J to 3 bases, leaving 3 bases not matched to a gene. CDR3 protein: CASRRTGGTDTQYF. The CDR3 region has the DNA TGTGCCAGCAGGAGGACAGGGGGGACAGATACGCAGTATTTT.

V is TRBV18 and J is TRBJ2-1, with D possibly matching TRBD1 (6 bases). The CDR3 has 13 residues. Germline CDR1 reads KGHSH; CDR2 reads LQKENI. Trimming left V 6 bases short and J 6 bases short, with 12 bases between. The CDR3 DNA is TGTGCCAGCTCCCCGGACAGCTTCAATGAGCAGTTCTTC. Amino acids: CASSPDSFNEQFF. Using reference TRBV18 and TRBJ2-1 for the parts outside the CDR3, the full variable domain is NAGVMQNPRHLVRRRGQEARLRCSPMKGHSHVYWYRQLPEEGLKFMVYLQKENIIDESGMPKERFSAEFPKEGPSILRIQQVVRGDSAAYFCASSPDSFNEQFFGPGTRLTVL.

This clone was seen a single time. This sequence joins TRBV6-6 and TRBJ2-7, with D tentatively TRBD1 (6 bases). The V end was cut by 4 bases, the J end by 4 bases, with 14 bases between. This CDR3 is 14 amino acids long. Looked up from germline, CDR1 is MNHNY and CDR2 is SVGAGI (reference sequence). DNA of the CDR3: TGTGCCAGCAGTTCCGGGACACCCGCTTACGAGCAGTACTTC. Its translation is CASSSGTPAYEQYF.

This chain joins TRBV6-5 and TRBJ1-5; D unclear. The V gene lost 10 bases and the J gene lost 4 bases, with 14 bases spanning the gap. CDR3 size: 13 residues. Germline CDR1 and CDR2: MNHEY and SVGAGI. CDR3 nucleotides: TGTGCCATCAGCACGACATTTAATCAGCCCCAGCATTTT. Protein: CAISTTFNQPQHF.

This rearrangement joins TRBV27 to TRBJ2-7; D perhaps matches TRBD1 (5 bases). The CDR3 is 13 amino acids. The V end was cut by 3 bases, the J end by 3 bases, with 9 bases between. From germline, CDR1 is MNHEY and CDR2 SMNVEV (reference sequence). The CDR3 loop is CASSFSDSYEQYF. The CDR3, as DNA: TGTGCCAGCAGTTTTTCTGACAGCTACGAGCAGTACTTC.

The CDR3 nucleotides are TGTGCCAGCAGCGTAGGTCACAAATCCTACGAGCAGTACTTC. Protein: CASSVGHKSYEQYF. The chain is built from TRBV9 and TRBJ2-7; D is unresolved. Looked up from germline, CDR1 is SGDLS and CDR2 is YYNGEE. This CDR3 region has 14 residues. V was clipped by 0 bases and J by 1 base, with 8 bases between them.

V and J are TRBV27 and TRBJ2-1; 11 bases map to TRBD2. Germline lookup yields CDR1 MNHEY and CDR2 SMNVEV (reference sequence). The CDR3 length is 15 residues. V gave up 6 bases and J gave up 6 bases; unmatched junction bases: 7. The CDR3 region has the DNA TGTGCCAGCAGACCGGGACTAGCGGTTTTCAATGAGCAGTTCTTC. Its translation: CASRPGLAVFNEQFF.

The chain has TRBV5-1 and TRBJ2-7, with 9 bases identical to TRBD2. This CDR3 comprises 17 residues. Germline V gene lookup returns CDR1 SGHRS and CDR2 YFSETQ. With V trimmed by 0 bases and J by 1 base, 8 bases remained unmatched. This chain's CDR3 is CASSLALGSGGSYEQYF. CDR3 coding DNA: TGCGCCAGCAGCTTGGCTTTAGGTAGCGGGGGTTCCTACGAGCAGTACTTC.

V is TRBV5-1 and J is TRBJ1-1, with a possible D match to TRBD1 (5 bases). The V and J ends lost 3 bases and 7 bases respectively, with 22 bases between them. In germline, CDR1 is SGHRS, CDR2 YFSETQ. The CDR3 loop spans 16 amino acids. CDR3 region: CASSSSGGGSLIEAFF. Written as DNA, the CDR3 is TGCGCCAGCAGCTCCTCTGGGGGGGGGTCCTTGATTGAAGCTTTCTTT.

The chain is built from TRBV6-1 and TRBJ2-2; the D gene is possibly TRBD1 (6 bases). In germline, CDR1 is MNHNS, CDR2 SASEGT. The CDR3 contains 14 residues. The CDR3 is CGTGTLANTGELFF. The DNA for the CDR3 is TGTGGGACTGGGACATTAGCGAACACCGGGGAGCTGTTTTTT.